Listed below are T cell receptor beta chains from one sample, sequenced in a study of cytomegalovirus exposure and HLA in healthy donors. The method was immunoSEQ multiplex PCR; TCRdb's version includes in-frame clones alone and lacks a portion of them. The sample consists of 280,000 or so clones, roughly 89% of them appearing once. Sequencing used PBMCs. The receptors here all came from a woman younger than 30 in good health and CMV-seronegative. Both conserved end residues are part of each CDR3. Fields, in order: clone size, D gene, CDR3 length, V gene, J gene, CDR3 DNA, CDR3 protein. The D gene is left open where the match is weak. Clone size appears in some rows only: once, few, many, or a class for an expanded clone.

clone size: NA
D gene: NA
CDR3 length: 14
V gene: TRBV5-4
J gene: TRBJ1-1
CDR3 DNA: TGTGCCAGCAGCGGGGGGGCTATGAACACTGAAGCTTTCTTT
CDR3 protein: CASSGGAMNTEAFF

clone size: NA
D gene: TRBD1
CDR3 length: 15
V gene: TRBV19
J gene: TRBJ2-7
CDR3 DNA: TGTGCCAGTAGTTCCCCGGGACAGGGAGAGTACGAGCAGTACTTC
CDR3 protein: CASSSPGQGEYEQYF

clone size: NA
D gene: NA
CDR3 length: 14
V gene: TRBV7-9
J gene: TRBJ2-3
CDR3 DNA: TGTTCCAGCAGCCCCCCCCGGACTGGTGATACGCAGTATTTT
CDR3 protein: CSSSPPRTGDTQYF

clone size: NA
D gene: TRBD1
CDR3 length: 15
V gene: TRBV7-9
J gene: TRBJ2-1
CDR3 DNA: TGTGCCAGCACTACCGGGACAGGGGGCTACAATGAGCAGTTCTTC
CDR3 protein: CASTTGTGGYNEQFF

clone size: NA
D gene: NA
CDR3 length: 15
V gene: TRBV4-1
J gene: TRBJ1-3
CDR3 DNA: TGCGCCAGCAGCCCCGTAGCAACACCTGGAAACACCATATATTTT
CDR3 protein: CASSPVATPGNTIYF

clone size: NA
D gene: NA
CDR3 length: 14
V gene: TRBV25-1
J gene: TRBJ1-1
CDR3 DNA: TGTGCCAGCACTCCCCCGGGATCCTTCACTGAAGCTTTCTTT
CDR3 protein: CASTPPGSFTEAFF

clone size: NA
D gene: NA
CDR3 length: 15
V gene: TRBV11-1
J gene: TRBJ2-7
CDR3 DNA: TGTGCCAGCAGCCGCACGATAGCGGCAGCCGGCGAGCAGTACTTC
CDR3 protein: CASSRTIAAAGEQYF

clone size: NA
D gene: NA
CDR3 length: 13
V gene: TRBV18
J gene: TRBJ1-6
CDR3 DNA: TGTGCCAGCTCACCTACCGGGAATTCCCCCCTCCACTTT
CDR3 protein: CASSPTGNSPLHF

clone size: NA
D gene: NA
CDR3 length: 15
V gene: TRBV18
J gene: TRBJ2-3
CDR3 DNA: TGTGCCAGCTCACCACCTCAACCGGAGACAGATACGCAGTATTTT
CDR3 protein: CASSPPQPETDTQYF

clone size: NA
D gene: NA
CDR3 length: 15
V gene: TRBV2
J gene: TRBJ1-5
CDR3 DNA: TGTGCCAGCAGTGAAGGGCAGAATAGCAATCAGCCCCAGCATTTT
CDR3 protein: CASSEGQNSNQPQHF

clone size: NA
D gene: NA
CDR3 length: 14
V gene: TRBV4-2
J gene: TRBJ2-2
CDR3 DNA: TGTGCCAGCAGCCAAGATTCGGGGGCCGGGGAGCTGTTTTTT
CDR3 protein: CASSQDSGAGELFF

clone size: NA
D gene: TRBD2
CDR3 length: 14
V gene: TRBV19
J gene: TRBJ2-1
CDR3 DNA: TGTGCCAGTAGTCTGGGACTAGGTGACTATGAGCAGTTCTTC
CDR3 protein: CASSLGLGDYEQFF

clone size: NA
D gene: TRBD1
CDR3 length: 14
V gene: TRBV7-9
J gene: TRBJ1-5
CDR3 DNA: TGTGCCAGCAGCCGACAGGGCAGCAATCAGCCCCAGCATTTT
CDR3 protein: CASSRQGSNQPQHF

clone size: NA
D gene: NA
CDR3 length: 15
V gene: TRBV19
J gene: TRBJ1-4
CDR3 DNA: TGTGCCAGTAGTATAGGTCGGGCAGGGGAAGGAAAACTGTTTTTT
CDR3 protein: CASSIGRAGEGKLFF

clone size: NA
D gene: NA
CDR3 length: 13
V gene: TRBV19
J gene: TRBJ2-5
CDR3 DNA: TGTGCCAGTAGGGTTCCAGGGATGGAGACCCAGTACTTC
CDR3 protein: CASRVPGMETQYF

clone size: NA
D gene: NA
CDR3 length: 12
V gene: TRBV27
J gene: TRBJ2-1
CDR3 DNA: TGTGCCAGCAGTTGGGACAACAATGAGCAGTTCTTC
CDR3 protein: CASSWDNNEQFF

clone size: NA
D gene: NA
CDR3 length: 11
V gene: TRBV29-1
J gene: TRBJ1-2
CDR3 DNA: TGCAGCGTTCCTAACAGGGCTGGCTACACCTTC
CDR3 protein: CSVPNRAGYTF

clone size: NA
D gene: NA
CDR3 length: 13
V gene: TRBV7-2
J gene: TRBJ1-1
CDR3 DNA: TGTGCCAGCAGCCTCCCGGGACTGGCTGAAGCTTTCTTT
CDR3 protein: CASSLPGLAEAFF

clone size: NA
D gene: NA
CDR3 length: 13
V gene: TRBV19
J gene: TRBJ2-7
CDR3 DNA: TGTGCCAGTAGTATAAGACACCGCTACGAGCAGTACTTC
CDR3 protein: CASSIRHRYEQYF

clone size: NA
D gene: NA
CDR3 length: 12
V gene: TRBV9
J gene: TRBJ2-7
CDR3 DNA: TGTGCCAGCAGCGTAGACGGCTACGAGCAGTACTTC
CDR3 protein: CASSVDGYEQYF

clone size: NA
D gene: NA
CDR3 length: 16
V gene: TRBV5-1
J gene: TRBJ1-4
CDR3 DNA: TGCGCCAGCAGCTTGGCCGGGGTCTCAACTAATGAAAAACTGTTTTTT
CDR3 protein: CASSLAGVSTNEKLFF

clone size: NA
D gene: NA
CDR3 length: 16
V gene: TRBV4-1
J gene: TRBJ1-3
CDR3 DNA: TGCGCCAGCAGCCAAGATATCGCAGGGACTGGAAACACCATATATTTT
CDR3 protein: CASSQDIAGTGNTIYF

clone size: NA
D gene: NA
CDR3 length: 14
V gene: TRBV6-5
J gene: TRBJ1-6
CDR3 DNA: TGTGCCAGCAGGTGGGGGGTGGCGGATTCACCCCTCCACTTT
CDR3 protein: CASRWGVADSPLHF

clone size: NA
D gene: NA
CDR3 length: 16
V gene: TRBV28
J gene: TRBJ2-1
CDR3 DNA: TGTGCCAGCAGGCACGGAAGCGTACCTTCCTACAATGAGCAGTTCTTC
CDR3 protein: CASRHGSVPSYNEQFF

clone size: NA
D gene: NA
CDR3 length: 15
V gene: TRBV5-6
J gene: TRBJ2-7
CDR3 DNA: TGTGCCAGCAGTCCCCTCAAGGGGTTGTTCCACGAGCAGTACTTC
CDR3 protein: CASSPLKGLFHEQYF

clone size: NA
D gene: NA
CDR3 length: 13
V gene: TRBV11-2
J gene: TRBJ1-2
CDR3 DNA: TGTGCCGCTCGAGGCAGGGGAAACTATGGCTACACCTTC
CDR3 protein: CAARGRGNYGYTF

clone size: NA
D gene: TRBD1
CDR3 length: 14
V gene: TRBV5-4
J gene: TRBJ1-2
CDR3 DNA: TGTGCCAGCAGCGGCAGGGACAGGCTCTATGGCTACACCTTC
CDR3 protein: CASSGRDRLYGYTF

clone size: NA
D gene: TRBD1
CDR3 length: 14
V gene: TRBV28
J gene: TRBJ1-2
CDR3 DNA: TGTGCCAGCAGTTGGACAGGGGGCGTGAATGGCTACACCTTC
CDR3 protein: CASSWTGGVNGYTF

clone size: NA
D gene: TRBD1
CDR3 length: 14
V gene: TRBV10-3
J gene: TRBJ2-1
CDR3 DNA: TGTGCCACTACACCGGGACAGACAAACAATGAGCAGTTCTTC
CDR3 protein: CATTPGQTNNEQFF

clone size: few
D gene: NA
CDR3 length: 16
V gene: TRBV2
J gene: TRBJ1-5
CDR3 DNA: TGTGCCAGCAGTGAAGCTGGTAAGGGGCTCGGACAGCCCCAGCATTTT
CDR3 protein: CASSEAGKGLGQPQHF

clone size: NA
D gene: NA
CDR3 length: 13
V gene: TRBV27
J gene: TRBJ2-5
CDR3 DNA: TGTGCCAGCAGTAGGTGGGGAGAAGAGACCCAGTACTTC
CDR3 protein: CASSRWGEETQYF

clone size: NA
D gene: TRBD2
CDR3 length: 15
V gene: TRBV7-9
J gene: TRBJ2-5
CDR3 DNA: TGTGCCAGCAGCCCTAGCGGGGGGGCGGAGGAGACCCAGTACTTC
CDR3 protein: CASSPSGGAEETQYF

clone size: NA
D gene: TRBD1
CDR3 length: 14
V gene: TRBV29-1
J gene: TRBJ1-1
CDR3 DNA: TGCAGCGTTGAACAGGGGGGTATGGGCACTGAAGCTTTCTTT
CDR3 protein: CSVEQGGMGTEAFF

clone size: NA
D gene: TRBD2
CDR3 length: 14
V gene: TRBV11-3
J gene: TRBJ2-1
CDR3 DNA: TGTGCCAGCAGCTTAGGCGGGGGGGCCGATGAGCAGTTCTTC
CDR3 protein: CASSLGGGADEQFF

clone size: NA
D gene: NA
CDR3 length: 15
V gene: TRBV6-1
J gene: TRBJ1-2
CDR3 DNA: TGTGCCAGCATGGACCTTGAAAGGGGTTTCTATGGCTACACCTTC
CDR3 protein: CASMDLERGFYGYTF

clone size: NA
D gene: NA
CDR3 length: 14
V gene: TRBV7-3
J gene: TRBJ2-1
CDR3 DNA: TGTGCCAGCAGCTTAAACTATCCGTCGAATGAGCAGTTCTTC
CDR3 protein: CASSLNYPSNEQFF

clone size: NA
D gene: TRBD1
CDR3 length: 12
V gene: TRBV29-1
J gene: TRBJ2-7
CDR3 DNA: TGCAGCGTCCGGGACAGATCCTACGAGCAGTACTTC
CDR3 protein: CSVRDRSYEQYF

clone size: NA
D gene: NA
CDR3 length: 13
V gene: TRBV4-1
J gene: TRBJ2-7
CDR3 DNA: TGCGCCAGCAGCCAAGCCAGGCTCTACGAGCAGTACTTC
CDR3 protein: CASSQARLYEQYF

clone size: NA
D gene: TRBD2
CDR3 length: 17
V gene: TRBV7-9
J gene: TRBJ2-3
CDR3 DNA: TGTGCCAGCAGCTCGATAGCGGGGGGCGCGGGTCCAGATACGCAGTATTTT
CDR3 protein: CASSSIAGGAGPDTQYF

clone size: NA
D gene: TRBD1
CDR3 length: 16
V gene: TRBV5-1
J gene: TRBJ2-2
CDR3 DNA: TGCGCCAGCTCCCATCAACAGGGGGCGGACGCCGGGGAGCTGTTTTTT
CDR3 protein: CASSHQQGADAGELFF

clone size: NA
D gene: NA
CDR3 length: 14
V gene: TRBV19
J gene: TRBJ1-2
CDR3 DNA: TGTGCCAGTAGTATTGGTAACGGAGACTATGGCTACACCTTC
CDR3 protein: CASSIGNGDYGYTF

clone size: NA
D gene: TRBD2
CDR3 length: 18
V gene: TRBV9
J gene: TRBJ2-2
CDR3 DNA: TGTGCCAGCAGCGTAGCTGGGACTAGCGGGGGGGCGGCCGGGGAGCTGTTTTTT
CDR3 protein: CASSVAGTSGGAAGELFF

clone size: NA
D gene: TRBD1
CDR3 length: 15
V gene: TRBV19
J gene: TRBJ1-4
CDR3 DNA: TGTGCCAGTAGTATAAGGCAGGGGGCGAAGCAAAAACTGTTTTTT
CDR3 protein: CASSIRQGAKQKLFF

clone size: NA
D gene: NA
CDR3 length: 11
V gene: TRBV7-2
J gene: TRBJ2-2
CDR3 DNA: TGTGCCAGCAGCCCCTATGGGGAGCTGTTTTTT
CDR3 protein: CASSPYGELFF

clone size: NA
D gene: NA
CDR3 length: 13
V gene: TRBV7-2
J gene: TRBJ2-7
CDR3 DNA: TGTGCCAGCAGCTACTTTGTTAGTGACGAGCAGTACTTC
CDR3 protein: CASSYFVSDEQYF

clone size: NA
D gene: NA
CDR3 length: 17
V gene: TRBV12-2
J gene: TRBJ1-6
CDR3 DNA: TGTGCAAGTCGAAACGGGGGGCTAGTATCCTATAATTCACCCCTCCACTTT
CDR3 protein: CASRNGGLVSYNSPLHF

clone size: few
D gene: NA
CDR3 length: 13
V gene: TRBV6-6
J gene: TRBJ1-1
CDR3 DNA: TGTGCCAGCAGTAAAACAGAGAACACTGAAGCTTTCTTT
CDR3 protein: CASSKTENTEAFF

clone size: NA
D gene: NA
CDR3 length: 14
V gene: TRBV2
J gene: TRBJ2-3
CDR3 DNA: TGTGCCAGCAGTGAGGGACTTGCCGCGGATACGCAGTATTTT
CDR3 protein: CASSEGLAADTQYF

clone size: NA
D gene: NA
CDR3 length: 13
V gene: TRBV19
J gene: TRBJ1-1
CDR3 DNA: TGTGCCAGTAGTATAGTCAGGGACACTGAAGCTTTCTTT
CDR3 protein: CASSIVRDTEAFF

clone size: NA
D gene: TRBD1
CDR3 length: 15
V gene: TRBV2
J gene: TRBJ1-1
CDR3 DNA: TGTGCCAGCAGTTACCGCCCGGCAGGGGGCACTGAAGCTTTCTTT
CDR3 protein: CASSYRPAGGTEAFF

clone size: NA
D gene: NA
CDR3 length: 14
V gene: TRBV27
J gene: TRBJ2-3
CDR3 DNA: TGTGCCAGCAGTTTTCCCGCGGCCCAAGATACGCAGTATTTT
CDR3 protein: CASSFPAAQDTQYF

clone size: once
D gene: TRBD1
CDR3 length: 14
V gene: TRBV5-1
J gene: TRBJ2-1
CDR3 DNA: TGCGCCAGCAGCCAGGACAGGGTCTACAATGAGCAGTTCTTC
CDR3 protein: CASSQDRVYNEQFF

clone size: NA
D gene: NA
CDR3 length: 12
V gene: TRBV10-3
J gene: TRBJ2-1
CDR3 DNA: TGTGCCATCAGTGAGGTGTTAGGGGAGGAGTTCTTC
CDR3 protein: CAISEVLGEEFF

clone size: NA
D gene: TRBD2
CDR3 length: 16
V gene: TRBV9
J gene: TRBJ2-3
CDR3 DNA: TGTGCCAGCAGCTCCGCTAGCGGGGGGTACACAGATACGCAGTATTTT
CDR3 protein: CASSSASGGYTDTQYF

clone size: NA
D gene: NA
CDR3 length: 15
V gene: TRBV6-5
J gene: TRBJ2-7
CDR3 DNA: TGTGCCAGCACCGCGACAATTGCTTTTCGGTACGAGCAGTACTTC
CDR3 protein: CASTATIAFRYEQYF

clone size: once
D gene: NA
CDR3 length: 16
V gene: TRBV10-3
J gene: TRBJ1-1
CDR3 DNA: TGTGCCATCAGTGAGTCGAATAAGGGGCCGAACACTGAAGCTTTCTTT
CDR3 protein: CAISESNKGPNTEAFF

clone size: NA
D gene: TRBD1
CDR3 length: 16
V gene: TRBV5-4
J gene: TRBJ2-7
CDR3 DNA: TGTGCCAGCAGCTTAAGATTGGGACAGGGTACCGACGAGCAGTACTTC
CDR3 protein: CASSLRLGQGTDEQYF

clone size: NA
D gene: TRBD1
CDR3 length: 17
V gene: TRBV11-2
J gene: TRBJ1-1
CDR3 DNA: TGTGCCAGCAGCTTACGGGCGACAGGGGGCCAGAACACTGAAGCTTTCTTT
CDR3 protein: CASSLRATGGQNTEAFF

clone size: NA
D gene: TRBD1
CDR3 length: 14
V gene: TRBV5-1
J gene: TRBJ2-3
CDR3 DNA: TGCGCCATCTCAACGGGACAGGGGACAGATACGCAGTATTTT
CDR3 protein: CAISTGQGTDTQYF

clone size: NA
D gene: NA
CDR3 length: 15
V gene: TRBV9
J gene: TRBJ2-3
CDR3 DNA: TGTGCCAGCAGCGCCGTTCGGGGGGCTACAGATACGCAGTATTTT
CDR3 protein: CASSAVRGATDTQYF